This T cell receptor beta chain comes out of a study of blood T cell repertoires in COVID-19. The protocol was immunoSEQ multiplex PCR, while the TCRdb copy is restricted to in-frame clones and leaves out a portion. The sample contains more than 95,000 clones, about 87% of which appear only once. The CDR3 has 15 amino acids. Germline values: CDR1 SGHTA, CDR2 FQGNSA. V lost 2 bases and J 4 bases, leaving 11 bases between the germline ends. Material: peripheral blood. The clonotype comes from a human donor in a cohort sampled during active or convalescent COVID-19. This sequence joins TRBV7-2 and TRBJ1-4; D unclear. CDR3 loop: CASSLLPRLNEKLFF. The CDR3 DNA reads TGTGCCAGCAGCTTACTGCCCCGACTTAATGAAAAACTGTTTTTT.